This entry lists 21 T cell receptor beta chains sequenced from one sample in a study of T cell repertoires in cytomegalovirus infection. TCRdb reanalysed the reads using MiXCR and keeps one entry per CDR3 protein. The sample consists of roughly 720,000 distinct CDR3 sequences, less than 40% of them appearing once. Sequenced sample: PBMCs. The receptors originated from a human donor in good health (CMV status not recorded). Some clones in this sample may be carry-over from other donors' samples.

The chain links TRBV29-1 to TRBJ2-7, with no clear D. The CDR3 has 13 residues. The germline V and J ends were trimmed by 1 base and 1 base, with 8 bases remaining between them. The germline V gene encodes CDR1 SQVTM and CDR2 ANQGSEA. The DNA of the CDR3 is TGCAGCGTTGAAGGTCCGAGTTCCTACGAGCAGTACTTC. Amino acids: CSVEGPSSYEQYF.

This clonotype was detected only a few times. J is TRBJ2-1 and V is TRBV12-5; D is ambiguous. The CDR3 has 14 amino acids. Germline lookup yields CDR1 LGHNT and CDR2 FRNRAP. V was pared by 5 bases and J by 6 bases, with 14 bases between. CDR3 protein: CASGTTSSRNEQFF. DNA of the CDR3: TGTGCTAGTGGTACTACTTCCTCCCGCAATGAGCAGTTCTTC.

V gene TRBV7-2 combines with J gene TRBJ1-4; the match to TRBD1 covers 12 bases. The germline V gene has CDR1 SGHTA and CDR2 FQGNSA. V lost 3 bases to trimming and J lost 2 bases; unmatched junction nucleotides: 4. CDR3 size: 17 residues. The CDR3 region is CASSFGTGGITNEKLFF. DNA of the CDR3: TGTGCCAGCAGCTTCGGGACAGGGGGCATCACTAATGAAAAACTGTTTTTT.

The chain uses TRBV5-5 and TRBJ2-1, with D uncertain. CDR1 is SGHKS and CDR2 is YYEKEE in the germline V gene (reference sequence). Trimming left V 1 base short and J 10 bases short, with 12 bases between. The CDR3 has 13 amino acids. This CDR3 is CASSLWPTGEQFF. Here the CDR3 DNA reads TGTGCCAGCAGCTTGTGGCCAACCGGGGAGCAGTTCTTC. Using reference TRBV5-5 and TRBJ2-1 for the parts outside the CDR3, the full variable domain is DAGVTQSPTHLIKTRGQQVTLRCSPISGHKSVSWYQQVLGQGPQFIFQYYEKEERGRGNFPDRFSARQFPNYSSELNVNALLLGDSALYLCASSLWPTGEQFFGPGTRLTVL.

The chain links TRBV6-8 to TRBJ2-7, with 14 nucleotides matching TRBD2. Trimming took 4 bases from V and 2 from J; bases not matched to a gene: 4. Germline values: CDR1 MNHGY, CDR2 SAAAGT. This CDR3 is 16 amino acids long. CDR3 DNA sequence: TGTGCCAGCAGTTGGACTAGCGGGAGGCCGGCCTACGAGCAGTACTTC. Translation gives CASSWTSGRPAYEQYF.

The rearrangement links TRBV9 to TRBJ2-1; unclear D gene. The CDR3 runs 14 residues. Germline-derived CDR1 and CDR2 are SGDLS and YYNGEE. Trimming removed 4 bases from V and 2 bases from J, with 10 bases in between. CDR3 region: CASSFETTYNEQFF. The DNA for the CDR3 is TGTGCCAGCAGCTTTGAAACGACCTACAATGAGCAGTTCTTC.

The gene calls are TRBV23-1 and TRBJ2-1, with TRBD2 matching over 10 bases. TRBV23-1 is assigned to the ORF class and has an uncertain function. CDR3 length: 18 residues. V trimming: 9 bases; J trimming: 6 bases; junction bases outside the gene matches: 20. The CDR3 is CASGGDGSSGRIRNEQFF. CDR3 in DNA: TGCGCCAGTGGCGGGGACGGGTCTAGCGGGAGAATACGCAATGAGCAGTTCTTC.

This clonotype was detected only a few times. The chain joins TRBV24-1 to TRBJ1-2; TRBD1 is a possible D gene (5 bases). The CDR3 totals 17 residues. Trimming took off 2 bases at V and 3 bases at J, with 18 bases between the two ends. Germline CDR1 KGHDR, CDR2 SFDVKD. The CDR3: CATSDSTSPAGDYGYTF. The CDR3 nucleotides are TGTGCCACCAGTGATTCCACCTCCCCCGCGGGGGACTATGGCTACACCTTC.

The genes are TRBV9 and TRBJ2-7, with D possibly being TRBD2 (7 bases). Germline CDR1 and CDR2: SGDLS and YYNGEE. The CDR3 is made up of 15 amino acids. The germline V and J ends were trimmed by 4 bases and 4 bases, with 18 bases remaining between them. CDR3: CASSLDGGGLYEQYF. The CDR3 coding sequence is TGTGCCAGCAGCTTAGATGGGGGGGGCCTGTACGAGCAGTACTTC.

This clonotype was picked up a small number of times. This chain uses TRBV4-2 with TRBJ2-7; 8 bases map to TRBD2. Per germline, CDR1 LGHNA and CDR2 YNFKEQ. The CDR3 covers 16 residues. The V segment lost 0 bases and the J segment 0 bases; nucleotides outside the gene matches: 4. The DNA for the CDR3 is TGTGCCAGCAGCCAAGAGCCGACTAGCGCCTCCTACGAGCAGTACTTC. It codes for CASSQEPTSASYEQYF.

This clonotype was observed a handful of times. This sequence joins TRBV11-2 and TRBJ1-1; D possibly corresponds to TRBD1 (5 bases). The germline V and J ends were trimmed by 4 bases and 11 bases, with 17 bases remaining between them. The CDR3 is made up of 13 amino acids. CDR1 SGHAT and CDR2 FQNNGV come from the germline V gene. CDR3 in amino acids: CASSSVNLRDAFF. Here the CDR3 DNA reads TGTGCCAGCAGCTCAGTCAACCTCCGGGACGCTTTCTTT.

This rearrangement joins TRBV20-1 to TRBJ2-1; D gene uncertain. V lost 3 bases, J lost 1 base, and 13 bases lay in between. In germline, CDR1 is DFQATT, CDR2 SNEGSKA (reference sequence). This CDR3 region has 15 residues. CDR3 loop: CSARAAYTSYNEQFF. The CDR3 DNA reads as TGCAGTGCTAGGGCTGCGTATACTTCCTACAATGAGCAGTTCTTC.

Regarding this clonotype: No conserved phenylalanine or tryptophan ends this CDR3, so it is likely a read error. The V and J genes are TRBV6-6 and TRBJ2-7; D unresolved. Deletions cut 7 bases from V and 6 bases from J, with 16 bases between. The germline CDR1 and CDR2 sequences are MNHNY and SVGAGI (reference sequence). CDR3 length equals 13 residues. The CDR3 spells CASKAPAAREQYL. In DNA form, the CDR3 reads TGTGCCAGCAAGGCACCTGCAGCGCGCGAGCAGTACTTA.

This clonotype was seen a handful of times. This chain connects TRBV7-2 to TRBJ1-5, with TRBD1 matching 7 bases. The germline V gene has CDR1 SGHTA and CDR2 FQGNSA. V shed 5 bases, J shed 0 bases, and the junction held 4 bases outside the gene matches. CDR3 size: 15 residues. The CDR3 DNA reads TGTGCCAGCAGCCGATGGACAGGTAGCAATCAGCCCCAGCATTTT. Its translation: CASSRWTGSNQPQHF. The whole variable domain, remainder taken from reference TRBV7-2 and TRBJ1-5, is GAGVSQSPSNKVTEKGKDVELRCDPISGHTALYWYRQSLGQGLEFLIYFQGNSAPDKSGLPSDRFSAERTGGSVSTLTIQRTQQEDSAVYLCASSRWTGSNQPQHFGDGTRLSIL.

A note on this clonotype: A read error may produce the germline difference seen at one junction end. The rearrangement joins TRBV7-6 to TRBJ2-1; tentatively, D is TRBD2 (5 bases). CDR1 SGHVS and CDR2 FNYEAQ come from the germline V gene. This CDR3 comprises 17 residues. This chain's CDR3 is CASSSTRRASSYNEPFF. The DNA of the CDR3 is TGTGCCAGCAGCTCCACGAGGCGGGCGAGCTCCTACAATGAGCCGTTCTTC.

There are many counts of this clonotype. The rearrangement uses TRBV27 and TRBJ1-5, with D unclear. V shed 5 bases and J shed 0 bases, with 11 bases lying between them. The germline V gene has CDR1 MNHEY and CDR2 SMNVEV (reference sequence). The CDR3 length is 15 residues. The CDR3 loop reads CASSRAEGSNQPQHF. The CDR3 DNA sequence: TGTGCCAGCAGTCGGGCAGAGGGTAGCAATCAGCCCCAGCATTTT.

As regards this clonotype: The CDR3 does not end in the conserved phenylalanine or tryptophan, so this is likely a read error. The chain is built from TRBV7-2 and TRBJ2-2, with D perhaps given as TRBD1 or TRBD2 (5 bases each). Trimming removed 5 bases at V and 7 bases at J, with 17 bases between. Per germline, CDR1 SGHTA and CDR2 FQGNSA. CDR3 size: 15 residues. CDR3 DNA sequence: TGTGCCAGCAGCCTTGGGACGGTTGTGGTCGGGGAGCTGTTTTGT. Residues: CASSLGTVVVGELFC.

The V gene is TRBV20-1, the J gene TRBJ2-7; no clear D gene. Trimming took off 1 base at V and 6 bases at J, with 16 bases between the two ends. The CDR3 is 14 amino acids. Germline CDR1 is DFQATT and CDR2 is SNEGSKA (reference sequence). CDR3 residues: CSARAFPGCCEQYF. The CDR3 nucleotides read TGCAGTGCTAGAGCCTTTCCGGGCTGCTGCGAGCAGTACTTC.

The gene calls are TRBV12-3 or TRBV12-4 and TRBJ2-2; the D is unclear. The CDR3 is 13 amino acids. V lost 2 bases and J lost 2, with 3 bases in between. CDR3 bases: TGTGCCAGCAGTTTATTCAACACCGGGGAGCTGTTTTTT. Translating gives CASSLFNTGELFF.

A few counts support this clonotype. V and J are TRBV7-9 and TRBJ1-2; unclear D gene. This CDR3 is 12 amino acids long. Trimming pared 1 base from V and 5 bases from J, leaving 5 bases between. Germline V gene lookup returns CDR1 SEHNR and CDR2 FQNEAQ (reference sequence). CDR3 sequence reads: CASSLDDYGYTF. The CDR3 region has the DNA TGTGCCAGCAGCTTAGACGATTATGGCTACACCTTC.

At least ten counts were recorded for this clonotype. The CDR3 is CASSLPQGREKLFF. In DNA, the CDR3 is TGTGCCAGCAGCTTACCCCAGGGCCGTGAAAAACTGTTTTTT. This chain joins TRBV7-8 and TRBJ1-4, with D perhaps matching TRBD1 (5 bases). This CDR3 is built from 14 residues. Germline CDR1 SGHVS, CDR2 FQNEAQ. Trimming stripped 2 bases from V and 7 bases from J, with 11 bases between.